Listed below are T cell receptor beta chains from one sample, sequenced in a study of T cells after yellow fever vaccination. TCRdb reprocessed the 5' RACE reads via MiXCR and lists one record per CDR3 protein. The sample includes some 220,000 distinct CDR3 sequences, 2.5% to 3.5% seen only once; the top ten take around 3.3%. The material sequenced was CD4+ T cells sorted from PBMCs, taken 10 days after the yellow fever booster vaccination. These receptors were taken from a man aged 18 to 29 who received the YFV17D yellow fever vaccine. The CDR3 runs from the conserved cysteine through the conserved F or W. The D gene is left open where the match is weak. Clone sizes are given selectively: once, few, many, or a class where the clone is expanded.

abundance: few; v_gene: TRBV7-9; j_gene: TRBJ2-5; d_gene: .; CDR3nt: TGTGCCAGCAGCTTGCAGGCCGGGCTTCGCGAAGAGACCCAGTACTTC; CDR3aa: CASSLQAGLREETQYF
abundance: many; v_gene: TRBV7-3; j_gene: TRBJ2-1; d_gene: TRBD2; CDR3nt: TGTGCCAGCAGCTCGCTCGGGGGAGGGAAGCAGTTCTTC; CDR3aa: CASSSLGGGKQFF
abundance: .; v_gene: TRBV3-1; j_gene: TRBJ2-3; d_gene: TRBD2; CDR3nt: TGTGCCAGCAGCCGTAGCGGGTTCAGAGGGGATACGCAGTATTTT; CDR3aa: CASSRSGFRGDTQYF
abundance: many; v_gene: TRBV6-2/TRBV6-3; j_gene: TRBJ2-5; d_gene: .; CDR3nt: TGTGCCAGCAGTTACGGACTTCAAGAGACCCAGTACTTC; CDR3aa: CASSYGLQETQYF
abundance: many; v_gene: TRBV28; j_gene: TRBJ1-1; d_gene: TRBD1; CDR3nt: TGTGCCAGCAGTTTCAGCGGACAGGGGGCGAGAACTGAAGCTTTCTTT; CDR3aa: CASSFSGQGARTEAFF
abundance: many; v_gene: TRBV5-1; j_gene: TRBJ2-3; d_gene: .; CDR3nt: TGCGCCAGCAGCTTCGGGGGGCCGACAGATACGCAGTATTTT; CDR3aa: CASSFGGPTDTQYF
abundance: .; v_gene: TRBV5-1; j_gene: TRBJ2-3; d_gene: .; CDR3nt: TGCGCCAGCAGCTTGGTTCTGGCCGACGCAGATACGCAGTATTTT; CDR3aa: CASSLVLADADTQYF
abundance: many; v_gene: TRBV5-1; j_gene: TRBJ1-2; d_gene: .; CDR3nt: TGCGCCAGCAGCCCGTACGCCTTGGGCGGCTACACCTTC; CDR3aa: CASSPYALGGYTF
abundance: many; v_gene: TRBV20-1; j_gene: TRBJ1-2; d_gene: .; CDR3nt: TGCAGTGCGACCTCCCCGCAGGTTCAAGCTAACTATGGCTACACCTTC; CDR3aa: CSATSPQVQANYGYTF
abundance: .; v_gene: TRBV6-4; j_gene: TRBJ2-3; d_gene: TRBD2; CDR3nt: TGTGCCAGCAGTGACTACGCGGGGGGGCCAACAGATACGCAGTATTTT; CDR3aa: CASSDYAGGPTDTQYF
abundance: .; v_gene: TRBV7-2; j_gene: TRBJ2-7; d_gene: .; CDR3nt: TGTGCCAGCAGCCCCCAAGCCTACGAGCAGTACTTC; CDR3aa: CASSPQAYEQYF